Listed below are T cell receptor beta chains from one sample, sequenced in a study of T cell responses to AZD1222 COVID-19 vaccine. Some clones are missing from TCRdb's copy, which holds only in-frame ones; the method was immunoSEQ multiplex PCR. The sample consists of about 140,000 clones, roughly 85% of them appearing once. Specimen: peripheral blood, collected 28 days after the second dose of the MenACWY control vaccine. These receptors were obtained from an adult who received the MenACWY meningococcal vaccine as a control. CDR3s include the opening cysteine and the closing phenylalanine or tryptophan. Each record gives: J gene, D gene, V gene, CDR3 protein. The D gene is left open where the match is weak.

J: TRBJ1-1
D: TRBD1
V: TRBV11-2
CDR3: CASSFLGRGQGAGTEAFF

J: TRBJ2-7
D: TRBD2
V: TRBV7-2
CDR3: CASSQGLAGALLNEQYF

J: TRBJ2-3
D: TRBD1
V: TRBV7-2
CDR3: CASSSGQGAIDTQYF

J: TRBJ1-2
D: NA
V: TRBV11-2
CDR3: CASTPGNTNYGYTF

J: TRBJ1-6
D: NA
V: TRBV27
CDR3: CASSVFRPNNSPLHF

J: TRBJ1-3
D: NA
V: TRBV6-5
CDR3: CASSDSYGPGNTIYF

J: TRBJ2-3
D: TRBD2
V: TRBV7-9
CDR3: CASSMGTSGITDTQYF

J: TRBJ2-7
D: NA
V: TRBV14
CDR3: CASSQSGAGIYEQYF

J: TRBJ2-5
D: NA
V: TRBV11-3
CDR3: CASQVISGTQYF

J: TRBJ1-2
D: TRBD1
V: TRBV7-9
CDR3: CASSLGTGGYGYTF

J: TRBJ1-1
D: NA
V: TRBV12-3/TRBV12-4
CDR3: CASSLGNTEAFF

J: TRBJ1-5
D: NA
V: TRBV27
CDR3: CASSSGTDSNQPQHF

J: TRBJ2-3
D: TRBD2
V: TRBV11-2
CDR3: CASSLAVAGGPADTQYF

J: TRBJ1-5
D: TRBD1
V: TRBV10-3
CDR3: CAIRGQGPNQPQHF

J: TRBJ1-6
D: NA
V: TRBV23-1
CDR3: CASIVGNSPLHF

J: TRBJ1-6
D: NA
V: TRBV28
CDR3: CASSLTGTGNSPLHF

J: TRBJ1-2
D: NA
V: TRBV29-1
CDR3: CSVGQQISHGYTF

J: TRBJ2-1
D: NA
V: TRBV19
CDR3: CASSMGLAPYNEQFF

J: TRBJ1-5
D: NA
V: TRBV4-2
CDR3: CASSQVGAGGNQPQHF

J: TRBJ1-1
D: NA
V: TRBV4-1
CDR3: CASSQENEAFF

J: TRBJ2-3
D: NA
V: TRBV6-5
CDR3: CASTPTFETDTQYF

J: TRBJ1-2
D: NA
V: TRBV3-1/TRBV3-2
CDR3: CASSQDFLNYGYTF

J: TRBJ2-5
D: NA
V: TRBV28
CDR3: CASSFSGRQETQYF

J: TRBJ1-2
D: NA
V: TRBV27
CDR3: CASSLAGTLNYGYTF

J: TRBJ2-5
D: NA
V: TRBV18
CDR3: CASSLIALTPTQETQYF

J: TRBJ1-4
D: NA
V: TRBV5-1
CDR3: CASSPVPGVEKLFF

J: TRBJ1-5
D: NA
V: TRBV12-3/TRBV12-4
CDR3: CASRTGYNQPQHF

J: TRBJ2-2
D: TRBD1
V: TRBV5-1
CDR3: CASSLEGQGSGELFF

J: TRBJ2-3
D: TRBD2
V: TRBV7-6
CDR3: CASSPRSSGRTDTQYF

J: TRBJ2-5
D: NA
V: TRBV12-3/TRBV12-4
CDR3: CASSLGWRETQYF

J: TRBJ1-1
D: TRBD1
V: TRBV19
CDR3: CASSTDRGTEAFF

J: TRBJ1-2
D: NA
V: TRBV29-1
CDR3: CSVEIPAPNYGYTF

J: TRBJ2-7
D: NA
V: TRBV3-1/TRBV3-2
CDR3: CASSQVYEQYF

J: TRBJ2-3
D: TRBD2
V: TRBV28
CDR3: CASSSRLAGGRDTQYF

J: TRBJ1-2
D: NA
V: TRBV29-1
CDR3: CSVVSSGGAKYGYTF

J: TRBJ1-5
D: NA
V: TRBV7-9
CDR3: CASSLDQPQHF

J: TRBJ2-3
D: NA
V: TRBV3-1/TRBV3-2
CDR3: CASSQGGVRWTADTQYF

J: TRBJ1-2
D: TRBD1
V: TRBV27
CDR3: CASRRQGGGNYGYTF